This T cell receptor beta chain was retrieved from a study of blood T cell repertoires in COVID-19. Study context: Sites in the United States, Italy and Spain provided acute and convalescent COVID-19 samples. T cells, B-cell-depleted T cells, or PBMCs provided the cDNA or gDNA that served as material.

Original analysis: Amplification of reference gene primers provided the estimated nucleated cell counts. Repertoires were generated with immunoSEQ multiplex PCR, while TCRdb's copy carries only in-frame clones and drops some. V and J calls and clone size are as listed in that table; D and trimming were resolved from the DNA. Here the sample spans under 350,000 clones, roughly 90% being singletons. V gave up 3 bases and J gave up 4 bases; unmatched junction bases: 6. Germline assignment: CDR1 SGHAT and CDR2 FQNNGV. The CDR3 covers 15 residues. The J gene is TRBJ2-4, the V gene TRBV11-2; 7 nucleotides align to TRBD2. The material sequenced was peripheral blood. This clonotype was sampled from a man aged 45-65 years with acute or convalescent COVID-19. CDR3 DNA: TGTGCCAGCAGCTTTATAGGGCGGGGGAAAAACATTCAGTACTTC. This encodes CASSFIGRGKNIQYF.